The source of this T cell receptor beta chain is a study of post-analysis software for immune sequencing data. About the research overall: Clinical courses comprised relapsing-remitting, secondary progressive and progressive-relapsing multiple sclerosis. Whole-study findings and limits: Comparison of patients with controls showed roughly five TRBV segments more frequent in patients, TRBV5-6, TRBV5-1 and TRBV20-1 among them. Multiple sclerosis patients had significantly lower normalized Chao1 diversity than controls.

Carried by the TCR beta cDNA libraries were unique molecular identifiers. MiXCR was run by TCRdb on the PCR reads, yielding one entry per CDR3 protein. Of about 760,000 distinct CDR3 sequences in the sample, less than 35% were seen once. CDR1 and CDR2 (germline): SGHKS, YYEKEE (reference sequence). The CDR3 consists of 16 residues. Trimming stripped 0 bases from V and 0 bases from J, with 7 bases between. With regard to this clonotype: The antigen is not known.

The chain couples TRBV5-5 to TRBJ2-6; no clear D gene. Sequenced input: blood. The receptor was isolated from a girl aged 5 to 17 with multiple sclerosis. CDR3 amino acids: CASSLERNSGANVLTF. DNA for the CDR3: TGTGCCAGCAGCTTGGAACGGAACTCTGGGGCCAACGTCCTGACTTTC. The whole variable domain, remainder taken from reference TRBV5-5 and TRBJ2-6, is DAGVTQSPTHLIKTRGQQVTLRCSPISGHKSVSWYQQVLGQGPQFIFQYYEKEERGRGNFPDRFSARQFPNYSSELNVNALLLGDSALYLCASSLERNSGANVLTFGAGSRLTVL.